This entry lists 19 T cell receptor beta chains sequenced from one sample in a study of T cell repertoires in cytomegalovirus infection (dated by TCRdb to about 2019). Sequencing was performed on an Illumina HiSeq 1500. TCRdb took the public reads, trimmed them with fastp at Q25, ran MiXCR for clone calling and kept in-frame beta chains. Rows are combined by CDR3 protein, so each entry shows the most common genes and DNA. The sample data list about 180,000 distinct CDR3 sequences, and roughly an eighth of these were observed just once. Clones ranked in the top ten supply 20% to 30% of the sample. The sample comprised PBMCs. These receptor sequences come from a human donor in good health (CMV status not recorded). Some clones in this sample may be carry-over from other donors' samples.

In this sample, this clonotype turned up many times. The chain has TRBV7-9 and TRBJ2-2; 10 bases align to TRBD2. Germline assignment: CDR1 SEHNR and CDR2 FQNEAQ (reference sequence). Trimming at V came to 3 bases and at J to 1 base, leaving 14 bases not matched to a gene. The CDR3 is 20 residues long. Here the CDR3 DNA reads TGTGCCAGCAGCTTCGCCCTAAATTCGCTAGCGGGAGTGAACACCGGGGAGCTGTTTTTT. Translating it yields CASSFALNSLAGVNTGELFF.

The rearrangement uses TRBV29-1 and TRBJ2-7; the match to TRBD1 covers 7 bases. This CDR3 spans 11 amino acids. CDR1 SQVTM and CDR2 ANQGSEA come from the germline V gene. J lost 6 bases, V lost 5 bases, and 4 bases had no gene match. Here the CDR3 reads CSVKGASEQYF. The CDR3 region has the DNA TGCAGCGTTAAGGGGGCTTCCGAGCAGTACTTC.

Ten or more counts support this clonotype. The chain has TRBV27 and TRBJ2-3; the D is unclear. Germline CDR1 reads MNHEY; CDR2 reads SMNVEV (reference sequence). V was pared by 3 bases and J by 4 bases, with 11 bases between. The CDR3 is made up of 14 amino acids. The CDR3 loop is CASSFSVSPDTQYF. The CDR3 coding sequence is TGTGCCAGCAGTTTCAGTGTATCCCCAGATACGCAGTATTTT.

The rearrangement joins TRBV2 to TRBJ1-2; D is perhaps TRBD1 (5 bases). Germline V gene lookup returns CDR1 SNHLY and CDR2 FYNNEI. The CDR3 length is 14 residues. With 8 bases removed from V and 1 base from J, the gap between germline ends came to 14 bases. Written as DNA, the CDR3 is TGTGCCAGCCGGCTGGACATCCTTAACTATGGCTACACCTTC. This encodes CASRLDILNYGYTF. The full variable domain, rest sourced from reference TRBV2 and TRBJ1-2, is EPEVTQTPSHQVTQMGQEVILRCVPISNHLYFYWYRQILGQKVEFLVSFYNNEISEKSEIFDDQFSVERPDGSNFTLKIRSTKLEDSAMYFCASRLDILNYGYTFGSGTRLTVV.

In the case of this clonotype: This clone may be a read error of a much larger clone one base away. The chain combines TRBV7-6 with TRBJ2-3; a possible D gene is TRBD1 (5 bases). The germline V gene has CDR1 SGHVS and CDR2 FNYEAQ. The V end was cut by 5 bases, the J end by 0 bases, with 18 bases between. The CDR3 has 17 amino acids. CDR3 loop: CASSPRVQATSTDTQYF. The CDR3 region has the DNA TGTGCCAGCAGCCCCAGGGTACAGGCTACGAGCACAGATACGCAGTATTTT.

This clonotype was seen a few times. The chain uses TRBV12-3 or TRBV12-4 and TRBJ2-2, with 16 bases lining up with TRBD2. CDR3 size: 18 residues. Trimming at V came to 6 bases and at J to 0 bases, leaving 4 bases not matched to a gene. CDR3 sequence reads: CASRGTSGRAANTGELFF. The CDR3 DNA follows: TGTGCCAGCAGGGGGACTAGCGGGAGGGCCGCGAACACCGGGGAGCTGTTTTTT.

This clonotype was detected ten times or more. The V call is TRBV15, the J call TRBJ1-4; 7 bases match TRBD1. Germline V gene data show CDR1 as LNHNV and CDR2 as YYDKDF (reference sequence). V lost 4 bases to trimming and J lost 8 bases; unmatched junction nucleotides: 7. This CDR3 is built from 14 residues. CDR3 in amino acids: CATSKGTEREKLFF. The CDR3 DNA reads TGTGCCACCAGCAAGGGGACAGAGCGCGAAAAACTGTTTTTT.

The table lists this clonotype with a few counts. V gene TRBV15 combines with J gene TRBJ2-5; perhaps TRBD1 as D (6 bases). This CDR3 spans 14 amino acids. V gave up 5 bases and J gave up 2 bases, with 12 bases separating them. Per germline, CDR1 LNHNV and CDR2 YYDKDF (reference sequence). Here the CDR3 reads CATSFWTAQETQYF. CDR3 nucleotides: TGTGCCACCAGCTTCTGGACAGCACAAGAGACCCAGTACTTC. Supplemented by reference TRBV15 and TRBJ2-5, the full variable domain reads DAMVIQNPRYQVTQFGKPVTLSCSQTLNHNVMYWYQQKSSQAPKLLFHYYDKDFNNEADTPDNFQSRRPNTSFCFLDIRSPGLGDTAMYLCATSFWTAQETQYFGPGTRLLVL.

For this clonotype: Mismatch with germline at one junction end may stem from a read error. This chain links TRBV7-6 with TRBJ2-1; D is unresolved. Germline values: CDR1 SGHVS, CDR2 FNYEAQ. The CDR3 spans 14 residues. CDR3 DNA: TGTGCTAGCAGCTTATATGACGGAGAGACTGAGCAGTTCTTC. Amino acid sequence: CASSLYDGETEQFF.

The sample holds a few counts of this clonotype. The chain is built from TRBV15 and TRBJ1-5; a weak D match, TRBD1 (6 bases). CDR3 length equals 21 residues. Germline assignment: CDR1 LNHNV and CDR2 YYDKDF (reference sequence). V lost 3 bases to trimming and J lost 0 bases, with 27 bases between them. CDR3 amino acids: CATSSHSGRPGAKISNQPQHF. Here the CDR3 DNA reads TGTGCCACCAGCAGCCACTCTGGCCGGCCAGGGGCCAAGATTAGCAATCAGCCCCAGCATTTT.

This clonotype was recorded many times. The genes are TRBV7-2 and TRBJ2-5, with no clear D. There are 11 residues in the CDR3. V lost 5 bases, J lost 3 bases, and 4 bases lay in between. Germline V gene sequence: CDR1 SGHTA, CDR2 FQGNSA. In DNA, the CDR3 is TGTGCCAGCAGCGGGAAAGAGACCCAGTACTTC. Translation gives CASSGKETQYF.

The chain has TRBV19 and TRBJ2-3; a weak D match, TRBD1 (7 bases). This CDR3 contains 15 residues. From germline, CDR1 is LNHDA and CDR2 SQIVND (reference sequence). V lost 7 bases and J lost 7, with 21 bases in between. CDR3 region: CASKEGAFLSHTQYF. The CDR3 bases are TGTGCCAGTAAGGAGGGGGCCTTCCTGTCACATACGCAGTATTTT.

This chain joins TRBV29-1 and TRBJ2-3; 7 bases are shared with TRBD2. Trimming at V came to 4 bases and at J to 5 bases, leaving 0 bases not matched to a gene. The CDR3 has 11 residues. Germline V gives CDR1 SQVTM, CDR2 ANQGSEA. CDR3: CSVVAGDTQYF. The DNA of the CDR3 is TGCAGCGTTGTAGCGGGAGATACGCAGTATTTT.

Here the CDR3 reads CASSLPLSGMYNEQFF. For the CDR3, the DNA is TGTGCCAGCAGCTTACCTCTTAGCGGGATGTACAATGAGCAGTTCTTC. J is TRBJ2-1 and V is TRBV7-2; 8 bases line up with TRBD2. The CDR3 totals 16 residues. V lost 2 bases to trimming and J lost 4 bases; unmatched junction nucleotides: 7. CDR1 is SGHTA, CDR2 FQGNSA, per germline.

V gene TRBV20-1 combines with J gene TRBJ2-5; D ambiguous. Germline loops: CDR1 DFQATT, CDR2 SNEGSKA (reference sequence). Deletions cut 0 bases from V and 5 bases from J, with 13 bases between. This CDR3 is 14 amino acids long. CDR3 sequence reads: CSARDPRSFETQYF. The DNA of the CDR3 is TGCAGTGCTAGAGATCCCCGGAGTTTCGAGACCCAGTACTTC.

The chain couples TRBV19 to TRBJ2-6; 8 positions match TRBD2. Per the germline V gene, CDR1 is LNHDA and CDR2 is SQIVND (reference sequence). The CDR3 totals 19 residues. V lost 5 bases and J lost 4; bases outside the gene matches: 16. The CDR3 DNA reads TGTGCCAGTAGTTCCCGGACTAGCCAGAATTTTTTGGGGGCCAACGTCCTGACTTTC. It specifies CASSSRTSQNFLGANVLTF.

This clonotype came up many times. The chain uses TRBV7-8 and TRBJ2-5; tentatively, D is TRBD1 (5 bases). This CDR3 region has 14 residues. V lost 5 bases and J 2 bases, leaving 12 bases between the germline ends. Germline values: CDR1 SGHVS, CDR2 FQNEAQ. For the CDR3, the DNA is TGTGCCAGCAGCCAACGGACAAAACAAGAGACCCAGTACTTC. This codes for CASSQRTKQETQYF. Full variable domain (rest looked up from reference TRBV7-8 and TRBJ2-5): GAGVSQSPRYKVAKRGQDVALRCDPISGHVSLFWYQQALGQGPEFLTYFQNEAQLDKSGLPSDRFFAERPEGSVSTLKIQRTQQEDSAVYLCASSQRTKQETQYFGPGTRLLVL.

This clonotype came up a few times. The chain couples TRBV19 to TRBJ2-7, with TRBD2 matching 8 bases. Per the germline V gene, CDR1 is LNHDA and CDR2 is SQIVND (reference sequence). Unmatched junction bases numbered 9, after V lost 5 bases and J lost 6 bases. This CDR3 has 14 amino acids. CDR3: CASSSKREKSEQYF. Written as DNA, the CDR3 is TGTGCCAGTAGTTCTAAGCGGGAGAAGTCCGAGCAGTACTTC. Full variable domain (rest looked up from reference TRBV19 and TRBJ2-7): DGGITQSPKYLFRKEGQNVTLSCEQNLNHDAMYWYRQDPGQGLRLIYYSQIVNDFQKGDIAEGYSVSREKKESFPLTVTSAQKNPTAFYLCASSSKREKSEQYFGPGTRLTVT.

This chain links TRBV28 with TRBJ1-1; 8 bases line up with TRBD1. Per the germline V gene, CDR1 is MDHEN and CDR2 is SYDVKM. V lost 3 bases to trimming and J lost 6 bases; unmatched junction nucleotides: 3. This CDR3 contains 13 residues. The CDR3 DNA follows: TGTGCCAGCAGTTTCCAGGGGGCCTCTGAAGCTTTCTTT. Translated, it gives CASSFQGASEAFF.